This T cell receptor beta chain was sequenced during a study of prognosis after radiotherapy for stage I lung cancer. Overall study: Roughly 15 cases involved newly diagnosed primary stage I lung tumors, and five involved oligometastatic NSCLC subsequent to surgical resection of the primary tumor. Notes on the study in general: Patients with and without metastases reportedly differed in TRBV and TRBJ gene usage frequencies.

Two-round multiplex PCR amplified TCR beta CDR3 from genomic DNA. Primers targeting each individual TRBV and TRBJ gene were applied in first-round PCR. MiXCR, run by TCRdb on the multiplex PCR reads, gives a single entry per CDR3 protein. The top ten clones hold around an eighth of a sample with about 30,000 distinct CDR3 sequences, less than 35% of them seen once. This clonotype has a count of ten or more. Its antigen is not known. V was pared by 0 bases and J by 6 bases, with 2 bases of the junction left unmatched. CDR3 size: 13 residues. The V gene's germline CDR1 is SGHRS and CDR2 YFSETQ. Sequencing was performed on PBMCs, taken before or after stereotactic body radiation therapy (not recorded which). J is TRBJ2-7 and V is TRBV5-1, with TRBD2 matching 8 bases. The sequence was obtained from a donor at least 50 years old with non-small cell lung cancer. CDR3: CASSLAGGREQYF. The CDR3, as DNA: TGCGCCAGCAGCTTGGCGGGGGGGCGCGAGCAGTACTTC.